The rows below give T cell receptor beta chains drawn from one sample of a study of cytomegalovirus exposure and HLA in healthy donors. Clones were sequenced by immunoSEQ multiplex PCR, and TCRdb holds only the in-frame ones, with some missing. The table lists some 150,000 clones, about three quarters of them singletons. The sample taken for sequencing was PBMCs. The receptors shown here come from a female donor in good health and CMV-seronegative. The CDR3 runs from the conserved cysteine through the conserved F or W. The order of the fields is D gene, J gene, clone size, V gene, CDR3 DNA, CDR3 protein. The D gene is left open where the match is weak. Rows give clone size only sometimes, using once, few, many, or a class for an expanded clone.

.	TRBJ2-2	few	TRBV19	TGTGCCAGTAGTATAGCCCAGCGGGTATACACCGGGGAGCTGTTTTTT	CASSIAQRVYTGELFF
TRBD2	TRBJ2-2	few	TRBV6-6	TGTGCCAGCAGTTATAGCGGGATGGGATACACCGGGGAGCTGTTTTTT	CASSYSGMGYTGELFF
.	TRBJ1-1	.	TRBV6-6	TGTGCCAGCAGTTTCTGGGAACAGGACACTGAAGCTTTCTTT	CASSFWEQDTEAFF
TRBD1	TRBJ2-3	.	TRBV7-2	TGTGCCAGCAGCCACCAGGGGGGCACAGATACGCAGTATTTT	CASSHQGGTDTQYF
.	TRBJ2-3	.	TRBV9	TGTGCCAGCAGCGTAGAGGCAGGGAGGGATACGCAGTATTTT	CASSVEAGRDTQYF
.	TRBJ1-5	.	TRBV28	TGTGCCAGCAGCCCGCAGGATAGCAATCAGCCCCAGCATTTT	CASSPQDSNQPQHF
.	TRBJ1-1	.	TRBV5-4	TGTGCCAGCAGCTTGGGGGCGGGGGTGATGAACACTGAAGCTTTCTTT	CASSLGAGVMNTEAFF
TRBD1	TRBJ2-4	.	TRBV2	TGTGCCAGCAGCGGACAGGGTGGGGACATTCAGTACTTC	CASSGQGGDIQYF
.	TRBJ2-1	.	TRBV5-1	TGCGCCAGCAGCTATCTAGCGGAGCAGTTCTTC	CASSYLAEQFF
TRBD1	TRBJ1-6	once	TRBV5-6	TGTGCCAGCAGCTTAGCAGGGGGCGCCCATAATTCACCCCTCCACTTT	CASSLAGGAHNSPLHF
TRBD2	TRBJ2-7	.	TRBV5-4	TGTGCCAGCAGCCCCAGGCGGGGGACCACCTACGAGCAGTACTTC	CASSPRRGTTYEQYF
TRBD2	TRBJ2-5	.	TRBV14	TGTGCCAGCAGCCCCGTAGCGGGGGGGCGGGAGACCCAGTACTTC	CASSPVAGGRETQYF
.	TRBJ2-3	.	TRBV27	TGTGCCAGCAGTTTAGAGGGCCCCCCCACAGATACGCAGTATTTT	CASSLEGPPTDTQYF
.	TRBJ2-3	.	TRBV7-2	TGTGCCAGCAGCTTCGGAGGTGGGACAGATACGCAGTATTTT	CASSFGGGTDTQYF
.	TRBJ1-5	.	TRBV6-5	TGTGCCAGCAGTTTCCAGTACAATCAGCCCCAGCATTTT	CASSFQYNQPQHF
.	TRBJ1-4	.	TRBV19	TGTGCCAGTAGTATAGTACCCATGCAGGGATCGGCGCAGGAAAAACTGTTTTTT	CASSIVPMQGSAQEKLFF
.	TRBJ2-3	.	TRBV7-9	TGTGCCAGCAGCTTCTTTTTGGCTACGCAGTATTTT	CASSFFLATQYF
TRBD1	TRBJ1-1	.	TRBV5-6	TGTGCCAGCAGCCCCTCTAGGGACAGCACTGAAGCTTTCTTT	CASSPSRDSTEAFF
.	TRBJ1-5	.	TRBV2	TGTGCCAGCAGTGCGGGGATCAGTATAGGGCCCCAGCATTTT	CASSAGISIGPQHF
.	TRBJ2-6	.	TRBV19	TGTGCCAGTACCCACTCTGGGGCCAACGTCCTGACTTTC	CASTHSGANVLTF
.	TRBJ2-3	few	TRBV7-8	TGTGCCAGCAGCTTAAGTCTTGGTAGTAGCACAGATACGCAGTATTTT	CASSLSLGSSTDTQYF
TRBD1	TRBJ1-2	.	TRBV7-9	TGTGCCAGCAGCTCCCTACAGGGGGCTAACTATGGCTACACCTTC	CASSSLQGANYGYTF
.	TRBJ2-1	.	TRBV4-2	TGTGCCAGCAGCCCCGACCCCAGGGGCTTCGGTATCAATGAGCAGTTCTTC	CASSPDPRGFGINEQFF
TRBD2	TRBJ2-1	few	TRBV2	TGTGCCAGCAGTGCTTTCGCGGGAGGGGCGAGTGAGCAGTTCTTC	CASSAFAGGASEQFF
TRBD2	TRBJ2-3	.	TRBV9	TGTGCCAGCAGTGGGGGGGGCTCTAGCGGGAGAACGCAGTATTTT	CASSGGGSSGRTQYF
TRBD1	TRBJ1-1	.	TRBV7-2	TGTGCCACTAGAGGGGGACAGGGTGGGGGACGCACTGAAGCTTTCTTT	CATRGGQGGGRTEAFF
TRBD2	TRBJ2-7	.	TRBV4-2	TGTGCCAGCAGCCAACCTAGCGGGGGCGCCCCTAACGAGCAGTACTTC	CASSQPSGGAPNEQYF
.	TRBJ2-3	.	TRBV2	TGTGCCAGCAGATCGAGCCCCAGGGATACGCAGTATTTT	CASRSSPRDTQYF
TRBD1	TRBJ2-2	.	TRBV9	TGTGCCAGCAGCGTAGCGGACAGGGGGCGGACCGGGGAGCTGTTTTTT	CASSVADRGRTGELFF
.	TRBJ2-7	.	TRBV9	TGTGCCAGCAGCGTAGACAGTGTGAGCTCCTACGAGCAGTACTTC	CASSVDSVSSYEQYF
.	TRBJ2-5	.	TRBV6-5	TGTGCCAGCAGTCAGACTAGGAGGGAGACCCAGTACTTC	CASSQTRRETQYF
.	TRBJ2-5	.	TRBV15	TGTGCCACCAGCAGAGATGGGGGCAGGCAAGAGACCCAGTACTTC	CATSRDGGRQETQYF
TRBD2	TRBJ2-7	.	TRBV27	TGTGCCAGCAGTTTCGCTAGCGGCTACGAGCAGTACTTC	CASSFASGYEQYF
.	TRBJ2-7	.	TRBV28	TGTGCCAGCGTCGGGACTCAAGAGCAGTACTTC	CASVGTQEQYF
.	TRBJ2-1	.	TRBV5-1	TGCGCCAGCAGCTTGGACTCCCAGCGGGCCGAGCAGTTCTTC	CASSLDSQRAEQFF
.	TRBJ2-1	once	TRBV7-2	TGTGCCAGCAGCTTAGCAAGTAGCTCCTACAATGAGCAGTTCTTC	CASSLASSSYNEQFF
.	TRBJ2-3	.	TRBV5-8	TGTGCCAGCAGCTTGGCTGGCACAGATACGCAGTATTTT	CASSLAGTDTQYF